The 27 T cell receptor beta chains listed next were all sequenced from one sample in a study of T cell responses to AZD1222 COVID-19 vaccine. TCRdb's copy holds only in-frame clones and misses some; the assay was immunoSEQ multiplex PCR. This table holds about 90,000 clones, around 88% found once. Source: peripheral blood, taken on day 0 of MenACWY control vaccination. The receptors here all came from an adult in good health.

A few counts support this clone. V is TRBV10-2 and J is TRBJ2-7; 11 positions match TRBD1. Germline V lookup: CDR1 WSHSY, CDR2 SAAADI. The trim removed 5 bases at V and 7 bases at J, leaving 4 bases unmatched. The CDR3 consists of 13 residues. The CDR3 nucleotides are TGCGCCAGCAGTCAGGACAGGGGGCGAGAGCAGTACTTC. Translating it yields CASSQDRGREQYF.

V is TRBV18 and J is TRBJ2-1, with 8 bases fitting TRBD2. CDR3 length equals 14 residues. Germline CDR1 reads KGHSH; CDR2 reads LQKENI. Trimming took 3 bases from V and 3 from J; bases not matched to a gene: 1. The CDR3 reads CASSPSGDYNEQFF. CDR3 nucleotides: TGTGCCAGCTCACCTAGCGGGGACTACAATGAGCAGTTCTTC.

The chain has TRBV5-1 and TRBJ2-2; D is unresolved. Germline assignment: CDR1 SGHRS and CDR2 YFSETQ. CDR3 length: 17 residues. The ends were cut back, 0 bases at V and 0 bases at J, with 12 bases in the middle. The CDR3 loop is CASSLVGSGPNTGELFF. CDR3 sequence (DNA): TGCGCCAGCAGCTTGGTGGGGTCCGGGCCGAACACCGGGGAGCTGTTTTTT.

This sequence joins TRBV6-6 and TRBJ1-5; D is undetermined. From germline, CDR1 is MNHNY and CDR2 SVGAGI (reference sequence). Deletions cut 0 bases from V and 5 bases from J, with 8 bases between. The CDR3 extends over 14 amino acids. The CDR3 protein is CASSYSGFYQPQHF. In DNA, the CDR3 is TGTGCCAGCAGTTACTCGGGGTTTTATCAGCCCCAGCATTTT.

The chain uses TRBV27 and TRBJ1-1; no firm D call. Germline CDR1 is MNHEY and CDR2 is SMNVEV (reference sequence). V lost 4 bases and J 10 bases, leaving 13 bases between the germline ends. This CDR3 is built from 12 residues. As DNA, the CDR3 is TGTGCCAGCAGTTCCAACGGCTGGGGAGCTTTCTTT. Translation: CASSSNGWGAFF.

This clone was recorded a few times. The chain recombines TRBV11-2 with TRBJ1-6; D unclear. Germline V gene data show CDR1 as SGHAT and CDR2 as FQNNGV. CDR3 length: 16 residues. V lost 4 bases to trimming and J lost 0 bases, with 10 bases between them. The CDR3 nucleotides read TGTGCCAGCAGCTCCCGGTCGAGCTCCTATAATTCACCCCTCCACTTT. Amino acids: CASSSRSSSYNSPLHF.

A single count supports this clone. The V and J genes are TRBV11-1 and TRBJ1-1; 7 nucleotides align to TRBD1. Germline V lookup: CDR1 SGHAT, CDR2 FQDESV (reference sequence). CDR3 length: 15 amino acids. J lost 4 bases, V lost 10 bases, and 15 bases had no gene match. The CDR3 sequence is CATSFRTGYGTEAFF. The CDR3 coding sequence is TGTGCCACCTCTTTCCGGACAGGATATGGCACTGAAGCTTTCTTT.

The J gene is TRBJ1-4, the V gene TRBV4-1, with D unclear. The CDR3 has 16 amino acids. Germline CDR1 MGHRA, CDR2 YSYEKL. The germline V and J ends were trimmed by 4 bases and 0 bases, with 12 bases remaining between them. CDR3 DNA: TGCGCCAGCAGCCGAAACTTGGATGCAACTAATGAAAAACTGTTTTTT. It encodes CASSRNLDATNEKLFF.

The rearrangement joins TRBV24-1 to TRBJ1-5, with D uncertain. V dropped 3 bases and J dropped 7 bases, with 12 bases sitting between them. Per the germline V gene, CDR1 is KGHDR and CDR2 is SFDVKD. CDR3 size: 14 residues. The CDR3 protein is CATSDRSKTQPQHF. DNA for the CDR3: TGTGCCACCAGTGATAGGTCAAAAACCCAGCCCCAGCATTTT.

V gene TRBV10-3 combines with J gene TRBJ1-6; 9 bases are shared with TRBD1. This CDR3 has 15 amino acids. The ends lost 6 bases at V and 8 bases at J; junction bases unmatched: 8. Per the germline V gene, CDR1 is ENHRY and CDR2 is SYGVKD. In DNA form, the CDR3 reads TGTGCCATCAGCGCAACAGGGGGCCGTGATTCACCCCTCCACTTT. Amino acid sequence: CAISATGGRDSPLHF.

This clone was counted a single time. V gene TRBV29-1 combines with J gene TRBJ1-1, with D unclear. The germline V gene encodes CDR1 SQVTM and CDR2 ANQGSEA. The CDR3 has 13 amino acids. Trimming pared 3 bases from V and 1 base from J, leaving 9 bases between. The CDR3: CSVDSAQNTEAFF. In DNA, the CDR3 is TGCAGCGTTGATTCTGCACAGAACACTGAAGCTTTCTTT.

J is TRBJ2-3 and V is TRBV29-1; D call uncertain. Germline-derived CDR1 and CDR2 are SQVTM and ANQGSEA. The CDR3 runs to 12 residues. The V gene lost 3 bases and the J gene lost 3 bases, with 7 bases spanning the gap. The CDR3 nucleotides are TGCAGCGTTGAGGCCAGTACAGATACGCAGTATTTT. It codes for CSVEASTDTQYF.

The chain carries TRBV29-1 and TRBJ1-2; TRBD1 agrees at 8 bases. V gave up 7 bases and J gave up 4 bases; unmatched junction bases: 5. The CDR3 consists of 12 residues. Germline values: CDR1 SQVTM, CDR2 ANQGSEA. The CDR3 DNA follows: TGCAGCGCTGCGGGACAGGTCTATGGCTACACCTTC. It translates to CSAAGQVYGYTF.

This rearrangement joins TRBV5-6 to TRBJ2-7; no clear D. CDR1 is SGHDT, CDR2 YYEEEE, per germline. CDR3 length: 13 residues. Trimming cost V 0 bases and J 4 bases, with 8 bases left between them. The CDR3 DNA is TGTGCCAGCAGCTTGGAGGACGGATACGAGCAGTACTTC. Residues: CASSLEDGYEQYF.

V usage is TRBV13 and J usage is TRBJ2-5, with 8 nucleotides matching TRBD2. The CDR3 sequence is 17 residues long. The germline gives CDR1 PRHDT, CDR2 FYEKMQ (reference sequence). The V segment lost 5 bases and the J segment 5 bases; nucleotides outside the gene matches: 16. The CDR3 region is CASSPPVTGTRGETQYF. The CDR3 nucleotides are TGTGCCAGCAGCCCACCCGTTACGGGGACTAGAGGGGAGACCCAGTACTTC.

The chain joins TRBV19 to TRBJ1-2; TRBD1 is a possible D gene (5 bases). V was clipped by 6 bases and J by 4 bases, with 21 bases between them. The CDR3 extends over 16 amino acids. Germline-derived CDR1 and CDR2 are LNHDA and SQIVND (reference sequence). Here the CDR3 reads CASRRGQGPHAYGYTF. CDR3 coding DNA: TGTGCCAGTAGGAGGGGCCAGGGCCCCCACGCCTATGGCTACACCTTC.

The CDR3, as DNA: TGTGCCAGCTCACCTACAGGGACCTACGAGCAGTACTTC. This encodes CASSPTGTYEQYF. This chain uses TRBV18 with TRBJ2-7; D may be TRBD1 (6 bases). The germline V gene has CDR1 KGHSH and CDR2 LQKENI. V gave up 3 bases and J gave up 2 bases, with 8 bases separating them. The CDR3 is 13 residues long.

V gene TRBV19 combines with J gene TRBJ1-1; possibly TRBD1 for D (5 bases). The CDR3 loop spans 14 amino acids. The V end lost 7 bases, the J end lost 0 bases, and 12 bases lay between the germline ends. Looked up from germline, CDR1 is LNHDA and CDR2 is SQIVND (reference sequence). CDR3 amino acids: CASNRQRMNTEAFF. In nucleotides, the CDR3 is TGTGCCAGTAACAGACAGAGAATGAACACTGAAGCTTTCTTT.

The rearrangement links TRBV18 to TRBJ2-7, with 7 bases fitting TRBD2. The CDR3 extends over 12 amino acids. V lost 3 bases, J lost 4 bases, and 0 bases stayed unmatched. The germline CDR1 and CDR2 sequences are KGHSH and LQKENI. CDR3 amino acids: CASSPREYEQYF. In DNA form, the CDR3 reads TGTGCCAGCTCACCGCGGGAGTACGAGCAGTACTTC. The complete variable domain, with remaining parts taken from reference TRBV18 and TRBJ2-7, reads NAGVMQNPRHLVRRRGQEARLRCSPMKGHSHVYWYRQLPEEGLKFMVYLQKENIIDESGMPKERFSAEFPKEGPSILRIQQVVRGDSAAYFCASSPREYEQYFGPGTRLTVT.

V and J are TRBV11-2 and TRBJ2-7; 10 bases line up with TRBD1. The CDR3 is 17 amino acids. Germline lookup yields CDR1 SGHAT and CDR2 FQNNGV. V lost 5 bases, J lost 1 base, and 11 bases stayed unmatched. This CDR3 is CASSRDRGQGISYEQYF. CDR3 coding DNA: TGTGCCAGCAGCCGAGACAGGGGACAGGGGATATCCTACGAGCAGTACTTC.

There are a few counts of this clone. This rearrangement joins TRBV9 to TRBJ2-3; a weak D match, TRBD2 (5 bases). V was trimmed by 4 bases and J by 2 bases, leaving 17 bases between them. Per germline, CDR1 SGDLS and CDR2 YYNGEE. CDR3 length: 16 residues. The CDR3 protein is CASSYFGEIDTDTQYF. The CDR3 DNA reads TGTGCCAGCAGCTACTTCGGGGAAATAGACACAGATACGCAGTATTTT. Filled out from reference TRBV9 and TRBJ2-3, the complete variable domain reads DSGVTQTPKHLITATGQRVTLRCSPRSGDLSVYWYQQSLDQGLQFLIQYYNGEERAKGNILERFSAQQFPDLHSELNLSSLELGDSALYFCASSYFGEIDTDTQYFGPGTRLTVL.

The CDR3 DNA reads as TGCGCCAGCAGTGGGACAGCTAGCACAGATACGCAGTATTTT. Amino acids: CASSGTASTDTQYF. The chain recombines TRBV5-1 with TRBJ2-3; TRBD1 agrees at 7 bases. CDR1 is SGHRS, CDR2 YFSETQ, per germline. CDR3 length: 14 amino acids. After removal of 5 bases from V and 0 bases from J, the junction contained 3 bases not matched to a gene.

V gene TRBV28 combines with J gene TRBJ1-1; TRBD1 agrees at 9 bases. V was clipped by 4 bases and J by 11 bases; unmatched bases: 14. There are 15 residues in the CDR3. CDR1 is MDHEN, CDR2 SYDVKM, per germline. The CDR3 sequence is CASSSVGTGLVAAFF. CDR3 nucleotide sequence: TGTGCCAGCAGTTCCGTTGGGACAGGGTTAGTGGCGGCTTTCTTT.

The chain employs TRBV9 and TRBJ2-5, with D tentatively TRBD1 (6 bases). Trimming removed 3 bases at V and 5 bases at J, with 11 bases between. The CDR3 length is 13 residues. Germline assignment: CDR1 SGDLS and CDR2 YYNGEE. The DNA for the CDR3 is TGTGCCAGCAGCGGGGGGCCGGGGGAGACCCAGTACTTC. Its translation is CASSGGPGETQYF.

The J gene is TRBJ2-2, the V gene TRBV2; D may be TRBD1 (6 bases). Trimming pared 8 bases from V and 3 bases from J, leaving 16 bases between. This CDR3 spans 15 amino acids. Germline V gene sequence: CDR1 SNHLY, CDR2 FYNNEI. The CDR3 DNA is TGTGCCAGCGCCACCCTCGGACAGCACACCGGGGAGCTGTTTTTT. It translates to CASATLGQHTGELFF.

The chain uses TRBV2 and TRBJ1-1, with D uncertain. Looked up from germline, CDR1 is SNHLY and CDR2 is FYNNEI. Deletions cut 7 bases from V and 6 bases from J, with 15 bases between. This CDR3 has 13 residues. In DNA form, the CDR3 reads TGTGCCAGCAAGCCCCGAAGCGGGGCTGAAGCTTTCTTT. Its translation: CASKPRSGAEAFF.

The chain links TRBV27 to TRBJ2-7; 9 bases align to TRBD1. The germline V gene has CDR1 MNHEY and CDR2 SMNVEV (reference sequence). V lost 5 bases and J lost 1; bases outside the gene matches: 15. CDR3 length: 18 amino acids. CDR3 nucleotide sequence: TGTGCCAGCAGTCGATCTTATCCGGGACAGGGTGTTTCCTACGAGCAGTACTTC. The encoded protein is CASSRSYPGQGVSYEQYF.